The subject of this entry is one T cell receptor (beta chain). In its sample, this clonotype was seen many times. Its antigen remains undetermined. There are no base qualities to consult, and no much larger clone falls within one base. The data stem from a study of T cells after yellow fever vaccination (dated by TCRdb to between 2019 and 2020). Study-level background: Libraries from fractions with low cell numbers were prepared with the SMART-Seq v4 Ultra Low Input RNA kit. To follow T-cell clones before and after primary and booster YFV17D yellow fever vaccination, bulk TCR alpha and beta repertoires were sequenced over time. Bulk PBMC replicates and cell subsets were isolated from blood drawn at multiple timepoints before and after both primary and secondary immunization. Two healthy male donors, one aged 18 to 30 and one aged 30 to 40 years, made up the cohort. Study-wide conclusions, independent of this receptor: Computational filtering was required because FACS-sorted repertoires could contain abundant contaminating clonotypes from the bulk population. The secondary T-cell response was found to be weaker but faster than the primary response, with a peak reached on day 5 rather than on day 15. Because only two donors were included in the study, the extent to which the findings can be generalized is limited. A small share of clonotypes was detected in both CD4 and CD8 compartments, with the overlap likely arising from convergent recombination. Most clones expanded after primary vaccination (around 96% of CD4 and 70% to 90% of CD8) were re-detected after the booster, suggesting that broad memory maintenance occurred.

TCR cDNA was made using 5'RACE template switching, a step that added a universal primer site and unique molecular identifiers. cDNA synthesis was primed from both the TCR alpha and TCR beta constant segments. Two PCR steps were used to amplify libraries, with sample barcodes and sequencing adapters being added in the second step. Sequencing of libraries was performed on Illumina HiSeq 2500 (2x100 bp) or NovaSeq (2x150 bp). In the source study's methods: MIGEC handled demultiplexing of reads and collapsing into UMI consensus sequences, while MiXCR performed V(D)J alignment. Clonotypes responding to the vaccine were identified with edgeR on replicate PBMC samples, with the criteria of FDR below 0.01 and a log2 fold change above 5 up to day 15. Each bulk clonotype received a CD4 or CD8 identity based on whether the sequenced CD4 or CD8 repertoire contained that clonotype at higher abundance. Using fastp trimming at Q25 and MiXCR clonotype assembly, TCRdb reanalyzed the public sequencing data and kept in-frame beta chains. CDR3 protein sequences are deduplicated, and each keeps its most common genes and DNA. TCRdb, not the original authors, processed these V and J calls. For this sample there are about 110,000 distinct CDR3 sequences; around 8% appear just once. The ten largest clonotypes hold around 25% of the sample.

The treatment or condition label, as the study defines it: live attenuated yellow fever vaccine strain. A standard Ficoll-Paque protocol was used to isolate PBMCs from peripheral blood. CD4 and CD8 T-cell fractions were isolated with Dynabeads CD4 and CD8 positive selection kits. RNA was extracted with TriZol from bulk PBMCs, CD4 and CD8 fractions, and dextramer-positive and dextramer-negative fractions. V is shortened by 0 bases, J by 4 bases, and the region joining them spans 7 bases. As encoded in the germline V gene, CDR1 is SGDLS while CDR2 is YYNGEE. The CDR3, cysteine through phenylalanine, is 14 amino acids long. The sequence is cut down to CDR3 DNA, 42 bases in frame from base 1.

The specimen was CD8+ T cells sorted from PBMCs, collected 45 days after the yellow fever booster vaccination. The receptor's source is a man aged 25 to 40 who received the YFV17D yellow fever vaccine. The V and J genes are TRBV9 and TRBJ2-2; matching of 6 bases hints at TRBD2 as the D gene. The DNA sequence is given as TGTGCCAGCAGCGTAGGGGGAGGCACCGGGGAGCTGTTTTTT. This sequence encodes CASSVGGGTGELFF.